This TCR beta chain was captured in a study of tumor-infiltrating lymphocytes in primary liver carcinoma. Study-wide points: For tumor-adjacent and tumor-blood pairs, overlap was less than that seen for tumor region pairs. Just about 7-25% of leading clones were found in every one of five regions.

Points on this clonotype: Its antigen is not identified. This CDR3 fails to terminate in the conserved phenylalanine or tryptophan, so it likely reflects a read error.

Between roughly 20 and 33 mg of unsorted bulk tissue served as the source from which RNA and DNA were co-extracted. Primary liver carcinoma, confirmed by histopathology, was surgically resected. Every one of the tumor samples had a viable tumor cell content above 90%. Constant-region priming of approximately 0.55 ug total RNA yielded TCR beta cDNA. Construction of TCR beta libraries relied on three successive nested multiplex PCR rounds employing slightly modified ARM-PCR. PCR rounds one and two used TRBV1-TRBV30 forward primers with a C-beta reverse primer for around 11 cycles each. Via MiXCR, TCRdb re-called the multiplex PCR reads, giving one row per CDR3 protein. This table holds 84,000 or so distinct CDR3 sequences, over 60% found once. This CDR3 comprises 15 residues. CDR1 is MNHEY and CDR2 is SVGEGT in the germline V gene. The V end was cut by 2 bases, the J end by 7 bases, with 17 bases between.

This TCR came from a man between 40 and 49 years old with primary liver carcinoma and hepatitis B virus infection. Sequenced input: liver tumor tissue from sampling region 1. The subset is: tumor region T1, superior pole. The chain recombines TRBV6-2 or TRBV6-3 with TRBJ2-5; D is ambiguous. The CDR3 DNA sequence: TGTGCCAGCAGTTACCCTCCTGAGCTGCCGGGGACCCAGTACCCC. This codes for CASSYPPELPGTQYP.